This T cell receptor (beta chain) was sequenced during a study of T cells after yellow fever vaccination. About the research overall: It was SMART-Seq v4 Ultra Low Input that prepared the fractions with low cell numbers. Study results and caveats: Abundant bulk-population clonotypes could contaminate the FACS-sorted repertoires. Though it reached lower strength, the secondary response hit its peak faster, day 5 versus 15.

There are a few counts of this clonotype. Its antigen is currently unknown. The CDR3 is 11 amino acids. V was pared by 1 base and J by 7 bases, with 5 bases between. CDR1 SGHAT and CDR2 FQNNGV come from the germline V gene. As TCR cDNA was made by 5'RACE template switching, a universal primer site and UMIs were added. TCRdb passed the 5' RACE reads through MiXCR, listing each CDR3 protein once. The sample contains about 580,000 distinct CDR3 sequences, less than 20% of which appear only once. The rearrangement links TRBV11-2 to TRBJ2-7, with no clear D. The receptor was derived from a man aged 18 to 30 who received the YFV17D yellow fever vaccine. The specimen comprised PBMCs, sampled 5 days after the first yellow fever vaccination. The CDR3, as DNA: TGTGCCAGCAGCTTAGTAGTTGAGCAGTACTTC. It encodes CASSLVVEQYF. Full variable domain (missing parts from reference TRBV11-2 and TRBJ2-7): EAGVAQSPRYKIIEKRQSVAFWCNPISGHATLYWYQQILGQGPKLLIQFQNNGVVDDSQLPKDRFSAERLKGVDSTLKIQPAKLEDSAVYLCASSLVVEQYFGPGTRLTVT.